This is a list of T cell receptor beta chains from one sample in a study of T-cell memory formation after mild COVID-19. In TCRdb, the 5' RACE reads were re-called with MiXCR into one record per CDR3 protein. The profile shows fewer than 500,000 distinct CDR3 sequences, more than 20% of them singletons. The sequenced sample was PBMCs or a T cell subset sorted from them (not recorded which). Receptor source: an adult woman who had mild COVID-19 (a few samples of this study predate the infection). Cell type and time point are not known. Both conserved end residues are part of each CDR3. The D gene is left open where the match is weak. Clone size is given for some rows only: seen once, a few or many times, or a class if the clone is expanded.

v_gene: TRBV12-3/TRBV12-4; j_gene: TRBJ1-3; abundance: few; d_gene: .; CDR3nt: TGTGCCAGCATGAGCTCTGGAAACACCATATATTTT; CDR3aa: CASMSSGNTIYF
v_gene: TRBV30; j_gene: TRBJ2-7; abundance: .; d_gene: .; CDR3nt: TGTGCGCACAACGGCGGAGGCCCCAAACTCTTCTACGAGCAGTACTTC; CDR3aa: CAHNGGGPKLFYEQYF
v_gene: TRBV19; j_gene: TRBJ2-1; abundance: .; d_gene: .; CDR3nt: TGTGCCAGTAGTGATACATCCTACAATGAGCAGTTCTTC; CDR3aa: CASSDTSYNEQFF
v_gene: TRBV5-4; j_gene: TRBJ1-4; abundance: few; d_gene: TRBD1; CDR3nt: TGTGCCAGCAGCCGACGACAGGGGGCGCGAGTTGGGGAAAAACTGTTTTTT; CDR3aa: CASSRRQGARVGEKLFF
v_gene: TRBV24-1; j_gene: TRBJ2-1; abundance: few; d_gene: .; CDR3nt: TGTGCCACCGCAGGACAGACCTCCTACAATGAGCAGTTCTTC; CDR3aa: CATAGQTSYNEQFF
v_gene: TRBV16; j_gene: TRBJ2-1; abundance: .; d_gene: .; CDR3nt: TGTGCCAGCAGCCGCGCAGGGGTAAGCTCCTACAATGAGCAGTTCTTC; CDR3aa: CASSRAGVSSYNEQFF
v_gene: TRBV6-6; j_gene: TRBJ2-2; abundance: few; d_gene: TRBD2; CDR3nt: TGTGCCAGCAGTTACCCCCTAGCGGGGGGGAACACCGGGGAGCTGTTTTTT; CDR3aa: CASSYPLAGGNTGELFF
v_gene: TRBV9; j_gene: TRBJ2-3; abundance: few; d_gene: TRBD2; CDR3nt: TGTGCCAGCAGCGTACCCGGACTAGCGTGGGACACAGATACGCAGTATTTT; CDR3aa: CASSVPGLAWDTDTQYF
v_gene: TRBV25-1; j_gene: TRBJ1-1; abundance: few; d_gene: .; CDR3nt: TGTGCCAGCAGATCGGAGGTAGGCGCTTTCTTT; CDR3aa: CASRSEVGAFF
v_gene: TRBV28; j_gene: TRBJ1-5; abundance: .; d_gene: TRBD1; CDR3nt: TGTGCCACCGGACACGGGACAGGGGTCGCAAATCAGCCCCAGCATTTT; CDR3aa: CATGHGTGVANQPQHF
v_gene: TRBV12-3/TRBV12-4; j_gene: TRBJ2-1; abundance: .; d_gene: .; CDR3nt: TGTGCCAGCAGTCCCTTGGGGCCCCACAATGAGCAGTTCTTC; CDR3aa: CASSPLGPHNEQFF
v_gene: TRBV6-5; j_gene: TRBJ2-5; abundance: .; d_gene: .; CDR3nt: TGTGCCAGCAGCTCGGGAACCCTAATCCAAGAGACCCAGTACTTC; CDR3aa: CASSSGTLIQETQYF
v_gene: TRBV4-2; j_gene: TRBJ2-5; abundance: .; d_gene: .; CDR3nt: TGTGCCAGCAGCCAAGATGAGCTCGCGGAGACCCAGTACTTC; CDR3aa: CASSQDELAETQYF
v_gene: TRBV14; j_gene: TRBJ2-7; abundance: .; d_gene: TRBD1; CDR3nt: TGTGCCAGCAGTAAGGGACAGGGGGGATACGAGCAGTACTTC; CDR3aa: CASSKGQGGYEQYF
v_gene: TRBV2; j_gene: TRBJ1-2; abundance: .; d_gene: .; CDR3nt: TGTGCCAGCAGCGTGAAACAGGGCGGCGGCTACACCTTC; CDR3aa: CASSVKQGGGYTF
v_gene: TRBV9; j_gene: TRBJ2-3; abundance: .; d_gene: .; CDR3nt: TGTGCCAGCAGCGTAGGGCCAGAGAATACGCAGTATTTT; CDR3aa: CASSVGPENTQYF
v_gene: TRBV7-9; j_gene: TRBJ1-1; abundance: .; d_gene: .; CDR3nt: TGTGCCAGCAGCTTCGAGGGACCGCCGGGGACTGAAGCTTTCTTT; CDR3aa: CASSFEGPPGTEAFF
v_gene: TRBV5-1; j_gene: TRBJ2-3; abundance: few; d_gene: TRBD1; CDR3nt: TGCGCCAGCAGCCGGACAGGGGGCGAGGCAGATACGCAGTATTTT; CDR3aa: CASSRTGGEADTQYF
v_gene: TRBV9; j_gene: TRBJ2-7; abundance: few; d_gene: .; CDR3nt: TGTGCCAGCAGCGCCGGAGGCCGCCGGTACGAGCAGTACTTC; CDR3aa: CASSAGGRRYEQYF
v_gene: TRBV6-2/TRBV6-3; j_gene: TRBJ1-1; abundance: .; d_gene: .; CDR3nt: TGTGCCAGCAGTTACTCGATTGAGGTTGAAGCTTTCTTT; CDR3aa: CASSYSIEVEAFF
v_gene: TRBV29-1; j_gene: TRBJ1-1; abundance: .; d_gene: TRBD1; CDR3nt: TGCAGCGTAGACGGGACAGTGAACACTGAAGCTTTCTTT; CDR3aa: CSVDGTVNTEAFF
v_gene: TRBV7-9; j_gene: TRBJ2-1; abundance: .; d_gene: TRBD2; CDR3nt: TGTGCCAGCAGGGGGACTAGCGGCTACGATGAGCAGTTCTTC; CDR3aa: CASRGTSGYDEQFF
v_gene: TRBV12-3/TRBV12-4; j_gene: TRBJ2-7; abundance: .; d_gene: .; CDR3nt: TGTGCCAGCAGTCCCCAGACGGAGCACGAGCAGTACTTC; CDR3aa: CASSPQTEHEQYF
v_gene: TRBV3-1; j_gene: TRBJ1-3; abundance: .; d_gene: .; CDR3nt: TGTGCCAGCAGCTTTAATCCCCGGAGTTCCTCTGGAAACACCATATATTTT; CDR3aa: CASSFNPRSSSGNTIYF
v_gene: TRBV2; j_gene: TRBJ1-4; abundance: few; d_gene: .; CDR3nt: TGTGCCAGCAGTGTTGAGCTTAATGAAAAACTGTTTTTT; CDR3aa: CASSVELNEKLFF
v_gene: TRBV29-1; j_gene: TRBJ1-2; abundance: few; d_gene: .; CDR3nt: TGCAGCGTCTGGGCCGTCTATGGCTACACCTTC; CDR3aa: CSVWAVYGYTF
v_gene: TRBV18; j_gene: TRBJ2-7; abundance: .; d_gene: .; CDR3nt: TGTGCCAGCTCACCCTCCGACAGTAGAGAGCAGTACTTC; CDR3aa: CASSPSDSREQYF
v_gene: TRBV5-1; j_gene: TRBJ1-1; abundance: .; d_gene: .; CDR3nt: TGCGCCAGCAGCTTGGAGGGGGACCCTGAAGCTTTCTTT; CDR3aa: CASSLEGDPEAFF
v_gene: TRBV12-3/TRBV12-4; j_gene: TRBJ1-2; abundance: few; d_gene: .; CDR3nt: TGTGCCAGCAGTCCTCTTCTCGCCGACACCCACTATGGCTACACCTTC; CDR3aa: CASSPLLADTHYGYTF
v_gene: TRBV6-2/TRBV6-3; j_gene: TRBJ2-3; abundance: .; d_gene: TRBD2; CDR3nt: TGTGCCAGCAGTCTAAATCTAGCGGAGAGGGCAGATACGCAGTATTTT; CDR3aa: CASSLNLAERADTQYF
v_gene: TRBV6-5; j_gene: TRBJ2-7; abundance: few; d_gene: TRBD1; CDR3nt: TGTGCCAGCAGTCCCACCGGGACAGGGTTCTACGAGCAGTACTTC; CDR3aa: CASSPTGTGFYEQYF
v_gene: TRBV19; j_gene: TRBJ2-1; abundance: few; d_gene: .; CDR3nt: TGTGCCAGTAGTATCGTCTACAATGAGCAGTTCTTC; CDR3aa: CASSIVYNEQFF
v_gene: TRBV6-5; j_gene: TRBJ1-3; abundance: .; d_gene: .; CDR3nt: TGTGCCAGCAGTACGAGGGGAGGAAACACCATATATTTT; CDR3aa: CASSTRGGNTIYF
v_gene: TRBV5-1; j_gene: TRBJ2-3; abundance: .; d_gene: TRBD1; CDR3nt: TGCGCCAGCAGCTTGATGGACAGGGGAACAGATACGCAGTATTTT; CDR3aa: CASSLMDRGTDTQYF
v_gene: TRBV4-1; j_gene: TRBJ2-1; abundance: few; d_gene: .; CDR3nt: TGCGCCAGCAGCCAAGAATCTAGCCAGGGCTATGAGCAGTTCTTC; CDR3aa: CASSQESSQGYEQFF
v_gene: TRBV6-1; j_gene: TRBJ1-5; abundance: .; d_gene: TRBD1; CDR3nt: TGTGCCACTCGGGAGGGGGCGGGCAATCAGCCCCAGCATTTT; CDR3aa: CATREGAGNQPQHF
v_gene: TRBV5-1; j_gene: TRBJ1-2; abundance: few; d_gene: TRBD1; CDR3nt: TGCGCCAGCAGCTTTGACAGGGGCTTTGATGGCTACACCTTC; CDR3aa: CASSFDRGFDGYTF
v_gene: TRBV6-5; j_gene: TRBJ2-3; abundance: few; d_gene: .; CDR3nt: TGTGCCAGCAAAAGAGTAGCGATGGATACGCAGTATTTT; CDR3aa: CASKRVAMDTQYF
v_gene: TRBV29-1; j_gene: TRBJ2-5; abundance: .; d_gene: TRBD2; CDR3nt: TGCAGCGGGGGGAGGGAGATTACTAGTCCCCAAGAGACCCAGTACTTC; CDR3aa: CSGGREITSPQETQYF
v_gene: TRBV20-1; j_gene: TRBJ2-7; abundance: .; d_gene: .; CDR3nt: TGCAGTGCTAGAGACGCATCAGGAACCTACGAGCAGTACTTC; CDR3aa: CSARDASGTYEQYF
v_gene: TRBV5-5; j_gene: TRBJ2-1; abundance: many; d_gene: TRBD2; CDR3nt: TGTGCCAGCAGTTCACTAGCGGGAGTAAGGAATGAGCAGTTCTTC; CDR3aa: CASSSLAGVRNEQFF
v_gene: TRBV3-1; j_gene: TRBJ1-5; abundance: .; d_gene: TRBD1; CDR3nt: TGTGCCAACAGCCCGGGGACAGCCAGCAATCAGCCCCAGCATTTT; CDR3aa: CANSPGTASNQPQHF
v_gene: TRBV6-1; j_gene: TRBJ2-7; abundance: few; d_gene: .; CDR3nt: TGTGCCAGCAGTCCCTCTGCGGACCTCTACGAGCAGTACTTC; CDR3aa: CASSPSADLYEQYF
v_gene: TRBV4-3; j_gene: TRBJ2-5; abundance: few; d_gene: .; CDR3nt: TGCGCCAGCAGCCGTCACAGAGGTAGCAGCCAAGAGACCCAGTACTTC; CDR3aa: CASSRHRGSSQETQYF
v_gene: TRBV5-1; j_gene: TRBJ1-2; abundance: once; d_gene: TRBD1; CDR3nt: TGCGCCAGCAGCTCTCAGGGGGGGGCCTATGGCTACACCTTC; CDR3aa: CASSSQGGAYGYTF
v_gene: TRBV13; j_gene: TRBJ1-5; abundance: .; d_gene: .; CDR3nt: TGTGCCAGCAGCCGAGGAAACCAGCCCCAGCATTTT; CDR3aa: CASSRGNQPQHF